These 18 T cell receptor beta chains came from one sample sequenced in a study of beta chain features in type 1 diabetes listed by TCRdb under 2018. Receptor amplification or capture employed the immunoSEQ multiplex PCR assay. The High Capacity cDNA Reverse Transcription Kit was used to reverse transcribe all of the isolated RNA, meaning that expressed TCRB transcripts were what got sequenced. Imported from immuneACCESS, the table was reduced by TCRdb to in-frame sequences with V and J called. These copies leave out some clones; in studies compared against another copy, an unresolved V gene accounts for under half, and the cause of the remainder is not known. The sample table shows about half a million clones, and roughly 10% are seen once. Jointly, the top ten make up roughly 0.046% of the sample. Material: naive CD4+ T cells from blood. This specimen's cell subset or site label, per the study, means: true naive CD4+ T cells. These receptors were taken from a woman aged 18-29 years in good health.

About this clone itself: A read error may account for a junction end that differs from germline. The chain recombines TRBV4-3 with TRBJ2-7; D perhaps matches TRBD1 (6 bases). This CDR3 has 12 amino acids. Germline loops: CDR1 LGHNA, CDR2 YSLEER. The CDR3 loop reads CASSHIKTGRHF. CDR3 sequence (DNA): TGCGCCAGCAGCCACATCAAGACAGGCAGGCACTTC.

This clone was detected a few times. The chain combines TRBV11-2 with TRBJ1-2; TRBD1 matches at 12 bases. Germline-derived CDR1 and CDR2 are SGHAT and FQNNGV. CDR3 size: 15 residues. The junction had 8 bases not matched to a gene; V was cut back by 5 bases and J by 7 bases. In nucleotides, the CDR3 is TGTGCCAGCAGCCGACCGGGACAGGGGGCCGTTGGCTACACCTTC. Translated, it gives CASSRPGQGAVGYTF. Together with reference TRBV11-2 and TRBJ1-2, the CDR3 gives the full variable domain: EAGVAQSPRYKIIEKRQSVAFWCNPISGHATLYWYQQILGQGPKLLIQFQNNGVVDDSQLPKDRFSAERLKGVDSTLKIQPAKLEDSAVYLCASSRPGQGAVGYTFGSGTRLTVV.

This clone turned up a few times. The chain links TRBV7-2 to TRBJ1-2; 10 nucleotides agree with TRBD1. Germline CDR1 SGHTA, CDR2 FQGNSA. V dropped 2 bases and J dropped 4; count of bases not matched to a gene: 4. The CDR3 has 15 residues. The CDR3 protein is CASSLPRTGGYGYTF. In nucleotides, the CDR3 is TGTGCCAGCAGCTTACCTCGGACAGGGGGCTATGGCTACACCTTC.

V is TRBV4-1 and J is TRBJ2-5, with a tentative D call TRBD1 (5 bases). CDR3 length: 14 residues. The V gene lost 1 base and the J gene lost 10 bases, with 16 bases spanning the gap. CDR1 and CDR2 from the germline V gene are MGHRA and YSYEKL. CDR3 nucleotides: TGCGCCAGCAGCCAAGGGCCCCCTCCAGGGCTCCAGTACTTC. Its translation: CASSQGPPPGLQYF.

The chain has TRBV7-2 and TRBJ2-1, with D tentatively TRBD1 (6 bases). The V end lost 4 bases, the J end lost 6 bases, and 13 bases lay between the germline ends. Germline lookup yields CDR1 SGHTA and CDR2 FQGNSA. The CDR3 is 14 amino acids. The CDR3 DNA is TGTGCCAGCAGCTCCCCCCGGGACATCAATGAGCAGTTCTTC. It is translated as CASSSPRDINEQFF.

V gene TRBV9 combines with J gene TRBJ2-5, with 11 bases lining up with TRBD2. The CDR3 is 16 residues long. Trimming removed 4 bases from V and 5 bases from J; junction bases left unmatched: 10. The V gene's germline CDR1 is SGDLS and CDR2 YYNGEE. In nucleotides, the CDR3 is TGTGCCAGCAGCTTCTTAGCGGGGGGGCTCTCGGAGACCCAGTACTTC. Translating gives CASSFLAGGLSETQYF.

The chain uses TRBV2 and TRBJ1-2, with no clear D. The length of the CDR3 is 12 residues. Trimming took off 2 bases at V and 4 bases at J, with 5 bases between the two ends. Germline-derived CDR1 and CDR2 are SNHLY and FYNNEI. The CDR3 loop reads CASSEWVYGYTF. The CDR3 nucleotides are TGTGCCAGCAGTGAATGGGTCTATGGCTACACCTTC.

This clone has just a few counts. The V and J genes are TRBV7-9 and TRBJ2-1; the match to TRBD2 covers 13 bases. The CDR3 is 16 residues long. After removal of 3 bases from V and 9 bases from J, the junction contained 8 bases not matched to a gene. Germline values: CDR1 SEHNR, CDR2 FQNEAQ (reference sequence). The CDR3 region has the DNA TGTGCCAGCAGCTTCCCCGGACTAGCGGGAGTGAGTGAGCAGTTCTTC. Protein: CASSFPGLAGVSEQFF.

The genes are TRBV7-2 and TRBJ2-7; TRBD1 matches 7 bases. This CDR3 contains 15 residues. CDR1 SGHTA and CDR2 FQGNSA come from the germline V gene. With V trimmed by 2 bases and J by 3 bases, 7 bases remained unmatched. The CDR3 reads CASSLRSGGDYEQYF. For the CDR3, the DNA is TGTGCCAGCAGCTTAAGATCAGGGGGTGACTACGAGCAGTACTTC. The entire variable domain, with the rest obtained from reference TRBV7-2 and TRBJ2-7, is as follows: GAGVSQSPSNKVTEKGKDVELRCDPISGHTALYWYRQSLGQGLEFLIYFQGNSAPDKSGLPSDRFSAERTGGSVSTLTIQRTQQEDSAVYLCASSLRSGGDYEQYFGPGTRLTVT.

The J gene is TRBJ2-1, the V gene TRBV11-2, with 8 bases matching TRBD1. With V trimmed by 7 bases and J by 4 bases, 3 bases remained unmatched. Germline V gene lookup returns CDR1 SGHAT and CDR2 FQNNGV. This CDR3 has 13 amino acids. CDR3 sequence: CASTGQVYNEQFF. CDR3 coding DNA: TGTGCCAGCACGGGACAGGTGTACAATGAGCAGTTCTTC.

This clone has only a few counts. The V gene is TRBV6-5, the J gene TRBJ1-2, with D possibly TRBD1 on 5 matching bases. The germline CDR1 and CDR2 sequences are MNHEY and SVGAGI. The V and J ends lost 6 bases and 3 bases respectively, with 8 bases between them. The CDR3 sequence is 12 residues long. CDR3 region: CASRGGDYGYTF. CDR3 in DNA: TGTGCCAGCAGAGGAGGGGACTATGGCTACACCTTC.

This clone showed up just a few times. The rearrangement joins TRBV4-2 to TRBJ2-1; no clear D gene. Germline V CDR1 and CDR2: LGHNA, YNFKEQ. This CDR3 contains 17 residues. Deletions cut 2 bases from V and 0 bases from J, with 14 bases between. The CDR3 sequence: CASSQNPPRSSYNEQFF. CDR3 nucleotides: TGTGCCAGCAGCCAAAACCCCCCAAGGAGCTCCTACAATGAGCAGTTCTTC.

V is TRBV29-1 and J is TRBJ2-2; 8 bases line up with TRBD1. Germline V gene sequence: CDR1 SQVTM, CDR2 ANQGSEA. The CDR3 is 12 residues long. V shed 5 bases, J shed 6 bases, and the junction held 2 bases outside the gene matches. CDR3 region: CSVRQGSGELFF. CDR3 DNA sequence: TGCAGCGTTAGACAGGGGTCCGGGGAGCTGTTTTTT.

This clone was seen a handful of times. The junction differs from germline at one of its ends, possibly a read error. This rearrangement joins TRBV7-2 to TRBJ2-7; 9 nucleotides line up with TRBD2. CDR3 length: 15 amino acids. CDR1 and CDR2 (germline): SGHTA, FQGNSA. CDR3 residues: CASSLRGLASHEQYF. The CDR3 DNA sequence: TGTGCCAGCAGCTTACGGGGACTAGCCTCCCACGAGCAGTACTTC.

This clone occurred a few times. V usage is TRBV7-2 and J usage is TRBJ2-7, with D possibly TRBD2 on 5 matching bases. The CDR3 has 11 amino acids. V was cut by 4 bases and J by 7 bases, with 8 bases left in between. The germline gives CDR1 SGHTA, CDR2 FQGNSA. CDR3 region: CASSYGVEQYF. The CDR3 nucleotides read TGTGCCAGCAGCTACGGGGTAGAGCAGTACTTC.

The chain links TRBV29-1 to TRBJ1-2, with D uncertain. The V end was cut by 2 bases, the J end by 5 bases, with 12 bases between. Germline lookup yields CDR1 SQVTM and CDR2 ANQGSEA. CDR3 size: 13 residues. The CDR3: CSVETVERYGYTF. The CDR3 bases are TGCAGCGTTGAAACGGTTGAGAGATATGGCTACACCTTC.

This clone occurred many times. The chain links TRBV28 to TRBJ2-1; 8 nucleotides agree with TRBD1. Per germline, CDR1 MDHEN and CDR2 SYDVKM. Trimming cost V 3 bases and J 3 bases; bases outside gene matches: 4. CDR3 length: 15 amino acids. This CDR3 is CASSLVQGDYNEQFF. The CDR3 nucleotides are TGTGCCAGCAGTTTGGTACAGGGGGACTACAATGAGCAGTTCTTC.

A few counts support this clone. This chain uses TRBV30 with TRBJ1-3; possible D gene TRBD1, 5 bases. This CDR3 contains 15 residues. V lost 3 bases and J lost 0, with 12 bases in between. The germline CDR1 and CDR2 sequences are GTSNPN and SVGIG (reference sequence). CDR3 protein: CAWSWGRISGNTIYF. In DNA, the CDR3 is TGTGCCTGGAGCTGGGGGAGGATCTCTGGAAACACCATATATTTT.